The present entry profiles one T cell receptor beta chain with its context. Assay used: immunoSEQ multiplex PCR; TCRdb lists only in-frame clones, some missing. The repertoire holds 7,400 or so clones, 85% to 95% seen once, with approximately 0.54% in the top ten. This record comes from a study of monozygotic twins with cystic fibrosis. The germline V gene has CDR1 SNHLY and CDR2 FYNNEI. V was trimmed by 3 bases and J by 7 bases, leaving 19 bases between them. The CDR3 is made up of 17 amino acids. Sample: blood. This chain connects TRBV2 to TRBJ1-6; perhaps TRBD1 as D (5 bases). The origin of this receptor is a boy aged 2 to 10 with cystic fibrosis. The chain's CDR3 is CASSDPGDLSGNSPLHF. CDR3 DNA: TGTGCCAGCAGTGACCCTGGGGACCTATCGGGGAATTCACCCCTCCACTTT.